This paragraph reports one TCR beta chain. This entry is derived from a study of technical replicates of blood from four donors. The data were produced by immunoSEQ multiplex PCR, yet TCRdb's version contains in-frame clones alone and is incomplete. The sample carries tens of thousands of clones, roughly 94% recorded once. The CDR3 runs 14 residues. With 5 bases clipped from V and 6 bases from J, the junction kept 6 bases outside the gene matches. Germline-derived CDR1 and CDR2 are SNHLY and FYNNEI. The sequence was obtained from a human donor in good health. The material sequenced was T cells isolated from PBMCs. V is TRBV2 and J is TRBJ1-5; TRBD1 aligns across 8 bases. CDR3 DNA sequence: TGTGCCAGCAGTATGACAGGGGCCGGTCAGCCCCAGCATTTT. Residues: CASSMTGAGQPQHF.